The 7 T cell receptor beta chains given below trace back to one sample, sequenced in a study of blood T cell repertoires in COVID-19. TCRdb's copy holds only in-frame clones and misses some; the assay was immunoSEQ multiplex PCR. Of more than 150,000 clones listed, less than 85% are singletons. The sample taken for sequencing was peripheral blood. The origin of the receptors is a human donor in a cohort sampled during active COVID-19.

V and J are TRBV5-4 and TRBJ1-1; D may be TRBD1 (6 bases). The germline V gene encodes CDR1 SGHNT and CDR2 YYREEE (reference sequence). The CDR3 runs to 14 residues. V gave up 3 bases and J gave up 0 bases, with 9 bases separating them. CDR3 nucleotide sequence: TGTGCCAGCAGCTATACAGGGCTGAACACTGAAGCTTTCTTT. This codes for CASSYTGLNTEAFF.

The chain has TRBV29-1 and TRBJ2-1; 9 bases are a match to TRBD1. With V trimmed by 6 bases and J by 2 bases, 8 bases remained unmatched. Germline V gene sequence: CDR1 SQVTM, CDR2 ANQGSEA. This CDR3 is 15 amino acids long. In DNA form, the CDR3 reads TGCAGCGTGCGCGGGACAGGGAGGCCCTACAATGAGCAGTTCTTC. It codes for CSVRGTGRPYNEQFF.

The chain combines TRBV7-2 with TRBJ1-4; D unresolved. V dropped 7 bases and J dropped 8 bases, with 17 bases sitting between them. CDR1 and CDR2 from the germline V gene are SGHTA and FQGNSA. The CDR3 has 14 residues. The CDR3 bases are TGTGCCAGCACCCCGGGAGCCTGGGGAGAAAAACTGTTTTTT. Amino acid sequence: CASTPGAWGEKLFF.

The CDR3 spells CASSAGTSGNNEQFF. In nucleotides, the CDR3 is TGCGCCAGCAGCGCCGGGACTAGCGGCAACAATGAGCAGTTCTTC. V is TRBV5-1 and J is TRBJ2-1; TRBD2 agrees at 11 bases. The V gene's germline CDR1 is SGHRS and CDR2 YFSETQ. The CDR3 runs to 15 residues. The trim removed 4 bases at V and 5 bases at J, leaving 5 bases unmatched.

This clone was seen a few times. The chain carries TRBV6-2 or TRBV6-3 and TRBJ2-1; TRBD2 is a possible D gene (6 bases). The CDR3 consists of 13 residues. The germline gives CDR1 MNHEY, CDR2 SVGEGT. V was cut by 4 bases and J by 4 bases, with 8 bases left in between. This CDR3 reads CASSSGLYNEQFF. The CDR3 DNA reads TGTGCCAGCAGTTCGGGACTTTACAATGAGCAGTTCTTC.

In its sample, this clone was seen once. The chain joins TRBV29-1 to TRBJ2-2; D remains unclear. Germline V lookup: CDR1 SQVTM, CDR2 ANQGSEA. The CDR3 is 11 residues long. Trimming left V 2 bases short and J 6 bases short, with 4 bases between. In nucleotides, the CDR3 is TGCAGCGTTGAAAGCTCCGGGGAGCTGTTTTTT. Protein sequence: CSVESSGELFF.

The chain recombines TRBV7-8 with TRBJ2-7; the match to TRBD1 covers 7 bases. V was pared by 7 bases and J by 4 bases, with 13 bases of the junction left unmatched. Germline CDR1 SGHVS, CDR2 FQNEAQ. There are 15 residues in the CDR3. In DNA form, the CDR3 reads TGTGCCAGCACCCAAAGTAGGGGGCGTAGGTACGAGCAGTACTTC. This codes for CASTQSRGRRYEQYF.